By frequency in the sample, the clone carrying this TCR beta chain is medium-sized (0.01 to 0.1%). Its matching antigen is unknown. One end of the junction fails to match germline, which may point to a read error. MiXCR was used by TCRdb to re-call the PCR reads. The data contain some 12,000 clones, about 12% of them singletons. Patients had received no treatment of any kind before thyroid surgery. The sample originates from a study of metastatic and nonmetastatic thyroid tumors. The CDR3 extends over 15 amino acids. The V gene's germline CDR1 is KGHDR and CDR2 SFDVKD. General observations from the study: Versus benign nodules, malignant thyroid tumors reportedly had significantly higher TCR beta diversity, in blood and tumor.

The TCR was taken from a female donor with papillary thyroid cancer or a benign thyroid nodule (not recorded which). Some clones in this sample may be carry-over from other donors' samples. V and J are TRBV24-1 and TRBJ2-7; D uncertain. Specimen: blood. As DNA, the CDR3 is TGTGCCACCAGTGGTTTGGCTGACGTAAACTACGAGCAGTACTTC. Protein product: CATSGLADVNYEQYF.